The T cell receptor (beta chain) under discussion was sequenced for a study of cytomegalovirus exposure and HLA in healthy donors. V dropped 4 bases and J dropped 9; count of bases not matched to a gene: 8. This CDR3 is built from 14 residues. In germline, CDR1 is MNHEY, CDR2 SVGAGI. The PCR made use of 60 Vbeta and 13 Jbeta primers. TCRdb's copy holds only in-frame clones and misses some; the assay was immunoSEQ multiplex PCR. The repertoire table contains fewer than 85,000 clones. Turning to this clone: No antigen is known for it.

Study findings and constraints: Cytomegalovirus-associated TCR beta chains were listed, numbering some 150. In a later analysis, several top co-occurrence clusters appeared linked to parvovirus B19, influenza, CMV and Epstein-Barr virus. The study found most TCR sequences rare, yet found some public TCRs in many donors.

This sequence was found in a woman between 35 and 50 years old in good health and CMV-seropositive. The material sequenced was PBMCs. This rearrangement joins TRBV6-5 to TRBJ1-5; 8 bases are shared with TRBD1. The CDR3 protein is CASSSGQARRPQHF. DNA of the CDR3: TGTGCCAGCAGTTCGGGACAGGCGAGACGGCCCCAGCATTTT.